The rows below give T cell receptor beta chains drawn from one sample of a study of blood T cell repertoires in COVID-19. Produced via immunoSEQ multiplex PCR; TCRdb's table is partial and in-frame only. The data hold roughly 72,000 clones, with 75% to 85% observed a single time. Sequencing was carried out using peripheral blood. These receptors originate from a man between 65 and 85 years old who had recovered from COVID-19. Each CDR3 is given with its conserved first and last residue. Fields, in order: clone size, CDR3 length, D gene, J gene, V gene, CDR3 DNA, CDR3 protein. A D gene is named only where the DNA matches it firmly. Some rows mark clone size as missing; the rest say once, few, many or name a class of expanded clone.

once	14	.	TRBJ2-5	TRBV30	TGTGCCTGGAGTACGGGGGGCCAGGTGGAGACCCAGTACTTC	CAWSTGGQVETQYF
.	15	.	TRBJ2-3	TRBV7-3	TGTGCCAGCAGCTGGCAAGGGACTTCGGCAGATACGCAGTATTTT	CASSWQGTSADTQYF
.	14	.	TRBJ1-2	TRBV15	TGTGCCACCAGCAGAGTAGCCCTTAACTATGGCTACACCTTC	CATSRVALNYGYTF
.	13	.	TRBJ1-2	TRBV5-6	TGTGCCAGCAGCTTACGGCGGGACTATGGCTACACCTTC	CASSLRRDYGYTF
.	12	.	TRBJ2-1	TRBV12-3/TRBV12-4	TGTGCCAGCAGTAGCCCCGACTCTCCCGAGTTCTTC	CASSSPDSPEFF
few	14	.	TRBJ2-2	TRBV18	TGTGCCAGCTCCCAAGCCCGGGACACAGGGGAGCTGTTTTTT	CASSQARDTGELFF
.	13	.	TRBJ2-7	TRBV19	TGTGCCAGTAGTATAGACAGGGGAGCTCTCCATCTCTTC	CASSIDRGALHLF
.	16	.	TRBJ1-5	TRBV21-1	TGTGCCAGCAGCAAAAAAACGACAGGACTTCATCAGCCCCAGCATTTT	CASSKKTTGLHQPQHF
.	14	TRBD1	TRBJ2-5	TRBV28	TGTGCCAGCAGTCCAGGACAGGGGGTAGAGACCCAGTACTTC	CASSPGQGVETQYF
once	13	.	TRBJ1-1	TRBV6-4	TGTGCCAGCAGTGTAGGGGAGAACACTGAAGCTTTCTTT	CASSVGENTEAFF